The TCR beta chain described here comes from a study of shared clonotypes between healthy human individuals. The count of this clone is one. The antigen is unknown. Only CD45RO-negative cells positively selected for CCR7 counted as naive CD8 cells, so terminally differentiated effector memory CD45RA+ cells were excluded. Study findings and constraints: Enrolling few donors narrowed the genetic and exposure-history diversity that was represented. Generally, naive subsets (rather than memory subsets) showed larger estimated richness.

Deep-level assay runs were performed. Sequencing was performed with immunoSEQ multiplex PCR; in TCRdb, only in-frame clones are kept and a portion is missing. Here the sample spans about 2 million clones, around 96% being singletons. The specimen was naive CD8+ T cells sorted from blood. This TCR derives from a man between 18 and 35 years old in good health.

Written as DNA, the CDR3 is TGTGCCAGCAGCTTCCAACTTGGGACCCAGTACTTC. Amino acid sequence: CASSFQLGTQYF. This chain uses TRBV13 with TRBJ2-5; D unresolved. Per germline, CDR1 PRHDT and CDR2 FYEKMQ (reference sequence). This CDR3 region has 12 residues. Trimming pared 3 bases from V and 7 bases from J, leaving 9 bases between.